This TCR beta chain was profiled in a study of regulatory T cells in long-lasting Graves disease. V was shortened by 7 bases and J by 4 bases, with 13 bases between the two germline ends. Germline V CDR1 and CDR2: MDHEN, SYDVKM. The CDR3 extends over 14 amino acids. This clonotype was counted a few times. Through Arm-PCR of CDR3 regions and iRepertoire HTBI primers, TCR beta libraries were built. TCRdb processed the multiplex PCR reads anew with MiXCR; each CDR3 protein has one entry. The sample has roughly 440,000 distinct CDR3 sequences; around 15% are singletons. The time point: newly diagnosed GD, antithyroid drugs for less than 3 months. Extracted RNA from PBMCs served as the source of the TCR library. A further study also used this sample, focusing on T cells in Graves' hyperthyroidism and ophthalmopathy. In that study: Stable Graves' hyperthyroidism meant no ophthalmopathy progression within 18 months. Uncontrolled infection, other autoimmune disease, pregnancy or lactation excluded patients. The model foresaw ophthalmopathy a median roughly 6 months prior to onset.

The chain carries TRBV28 and TRBJ2-2; TRBD1 or TRBD2 may be the D gene (6 bases each). The sample here was peripheral blood mononuclear cells (PBMCs), taken at new diagnosis, from a patient treated with antithyroid drugs. The source of this sequence is a woman in her late teens or twenties with Graves disease. CDR3 residues: CASILGGGTGELFF. Here the CDR3 DNA reads TGTGCCAGCATCCTTGGAGGGGGCACCGGGGAGCTGTTTTTT.